This entry features one T cell receptor (beta chain) sequence. The target antigen is unknown. The sample belongs to a study of blood T cells in healthy people across ages. Study-wide findings and caveats: Per million T cells, the diversity of TCR beta decreased roughly linearly as age advanced. Long-lived and aged donors differed, with more naive CD4+ cells and higher diversity in the long-lived.

A J-beta primer mix and a sample-barcoded 5' primer were used in a second PCR of roughly 7 to 12 cycles. CDR3-containing paired-end reads numbering at least 2.5 million came from each sample. TCRdb used MiXCR to reprocess the 5' RACE reads, holding one entry per CDR3 protein. In the table there are 450,000 to 700,000 distinct CDR3 sequences, 27% of which are singletons. CDR1 is SEHNR and CDR2 is FQNEAQ in the germline V gene (reference sequence). CDR3 length equals 15 residues. Trimming stripped 5 bases from V and 8 bases from J, with 18 bases between. The rearrangement uses TRBV7-9 and TRBJ1-4; D unclear. Sequencing was done on a sample of blood. This clonotype was obtained from a woman aged 70-85 years in good health. CDR3 sequence: CASSPPANLGEKLFF. CDR3 nucleotide sequence: TGTGCCAGCAGCCCTCCGGCCAACCTGGGCGAAAAACTGTTTTTT. The whole variable domain, filled in from reference TRBV7-9 and TRBJ1-4, reads DTGVSQNPRHKITKRGQNVTFRCDPISEHNRLYWYRQTLGQGPEFLTYFQNEAQLEKSRLLSDRFSAERPKGSFSTLEIQRTEQGDSAMYLCASSPPANLGEKLFFGSGTQLSVL.